The table lists the clone carrying this T cell receptor (beta chain) with many counts. V dropped 3 bases and J dropped 6 bases, with 13 bases sitting between them. The length of the CDR3 is 14 residues. Germline CDR1 and CDR2: SGHTA and FQGNSA. Time point in this sample: blood at routine non-recurrence follow-up after resection. The sample originates from a study of spatial heterogeneity in lung cancer. Study-level background: Median follow-up for sequenced PBMC samples was around two years after resection, when such samples existed.

TCRdb reprocessed the 5' RACE reads with MiXCR, giving one entry per CDR3 protein. This table holds some 36,000 distinct CDR3 sequences, more than 6.5% found once. The origin of this receptor is a male donor with early-stage non-small cell lung cancer. Source: PBMCs, taken at follow-up. V gene TRBV7-2 combines with J gene TRBJ2-3; D is unresolved. DNA of the CDR3: TGTGCCAGCAGCTTGAACGGCCGGGTCGATACGCAGTATTTT. Translation: CASSLNGRVDTQYF.